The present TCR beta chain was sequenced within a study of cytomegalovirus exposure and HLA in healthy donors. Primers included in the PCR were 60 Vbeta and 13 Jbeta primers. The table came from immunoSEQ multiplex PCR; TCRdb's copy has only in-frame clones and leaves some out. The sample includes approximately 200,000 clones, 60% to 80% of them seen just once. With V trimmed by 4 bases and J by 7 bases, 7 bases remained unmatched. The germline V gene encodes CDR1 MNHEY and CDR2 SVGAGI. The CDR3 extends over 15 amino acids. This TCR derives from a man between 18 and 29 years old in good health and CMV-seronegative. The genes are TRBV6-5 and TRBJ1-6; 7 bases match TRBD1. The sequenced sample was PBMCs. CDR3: CASSFATGSNSPLHF. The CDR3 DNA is TGTGCCAGCAGTTTCGCGACAGGGTCGAATTCACCCCTCCACTTT.